The rows below give T cell receptor beta chains drawn from one sample of a study of T-cell reconstitution after alpha-beta-depleted transplantation in children. Via MiXCR, TCRdb re-called the PCR reads, giving one row per CDR3 protein. The repertoire has under 100,000 distinct CDR3 sequences, roughly 16% of them found once; the top ten carry around 19%. Specimen: PBMCs, mostly from graft donor cells, collected 180 days after TCRalphabeta/CD19-depleted stem cell transplant. These receptors were obtained from a male patient aged 2 to 9 who had a stem cell transplant for acute lymphoblastic leukemia, so the T cells may come from the graft donor. Each CDR3 is given without its conserved first and last residue. D genes are given only for firm matches.

d_call j_call v_call cdr3_aa
- TRBJ1-1 TRBV3-1 ASSQQGLEAF
- TRBJ2-7 TRBV7-9 ASSSSDPLTYEQY
- TRBJ2-5 TRBV5-1 ASRDRGGTQY
- TRBJ2-7 TRBV5-4 ASSVDPYEQY
TRBD2 TRBJ2-7 TRBV27 ASSSLAGAATYEQY
- TRBJ1-5 TRBV6-6 ASSRGTSSNQPQH
TRBD2 TRBJ2-7 TRBV20-1 SAEGASGGYEQY
TRBD2 TRBJ2-2 TRBV27 ASSFEGGGGELF
- TRBJ1-6 TRBV20-1 SAREQGDAPLH
- TRBJ2-2 TRBV20-1 SARVKENTGELF
TRBD1 TRBJ1-1 TRBV12-3/TRBV12-4 ASSPRTGSTEAF
- TRBJ1-2 TRBV18 ASSPNRDTRNYGYT
- TRBJ1-1 TRBV7-2 ASSLAPPFLGRGNTEAF
- TRBJ1-6 TRBV7-2 ASSLAGGTGGSPLH
TRBD1 TRBJ2-3 TRBV7-6 ASSNRDRILDTQY
TRBD1 TRBJ2-6 TRBV11-3 ASSPGGASGANVLT
TRBD1 TRBJ1-1 TRBV6-5 ASSYSTGAPLNTEAF
- TRBJ2-6 TRBV12-3/TRBV12-4 ASTIDRQSGANVLT
TRBD1 TRBJ2-7 TRBV20-1 SAPRVRGLEQY
- TRBJ1-1 TRBV5-1 ASSGGLDTEAF
- TRBJ2-7 TRBV29-1 SVVKGYEQY
TRBD1 TRBJ1-4 TRBV7-2 ASRLGTATNEKLF
TRBD2 TRBJ2-3 TRBV5-1 ASGGLAGLRGDTQY
- TRBJ2-7 TRBV30 AQRGGPYEQY
TRBD1 TRBJ2-3 TRBV5-1 ASKGTGSTDTQY
- TRBJ1-1 TRBV6-5 ASSYSYGGANTEAF
- TRBJ1-3 TRBV5-5 ASSLPGALGNTIY
- TRBJ1-1 TRBV6-2/TRBV6-3 ASSSPLSGGTEAF
- TRBJ2-5 TRBV5-6 ASSLGHGETQY
TRBD2 TRBJ2-1 TRBV5-1 ASSPGGNEQF
- TRBJ2-2 TRBV20-1 SARDSVTGELF
- TRBJ2-1 TRBV5-5 ASSLGEGPAGNEQF
- TRBJ2-5 TRBV20-1 SARDHVGGRETQY
- TRBJ2-5 TRBV10-2 ASSQVQETQY
TRBD2 TRBJ2-1 TRBV10-3 AIGETSLWEQF
- TRBJ2-7 TRBV5-6 ASSQGGGGLSSYEQY
- TRBJ2-1 TRBV5-5 ASSLGGDSYNEQF
TRBD1 TRBJ2-7 TRBV7-2 ASSLRTGYDEQY
TRBD1 TRBJ2-4 TRBV12-3/TRBV12-4 ASSPLDRALQY
- TRBJ1-2 TRBV7-2 ASSPAGALGGYT
TRBD2 TRBJ2-1 TRBV5-1 ASSFSLAGANEQF
TRBD1 TRBJ1-6 TRBV5-1 ASSSNSRDSNSPLH
TRBD2 TRBJ2-1 TRBV7-2 ASSSRLAGIAYNEQF
- TRBJ1-5 TRBV5-6 ASSLLRFNQPQH
- TRBJ1-2 TRBV9 ASSVGEKLNYGYT
- TRBJ2-3 TRBV12-3/TRBV12-4 ASSFRGTSTDTQY
- TRBJ2-3 TRBV5-4 ASSPELLSGADTQY
- TRBJ2-5 TRBV12-3/TRBV12-4 ASSLRTGGGLETQY